Below, 2 T cell receptor beta chains from the same sample are listed, as sequenced in a study of T cells after yellow fever vaccination. Using its own MiXCR run on the 5' RACE reads, TCRdb lists one record per CDR3 protein. The sample includes tens of thousands of distinct CDR3 sequences, almost 8% seen only once; the top ten take 41%. The sequencing here drew on CD8+ T cells sorted from PBMCs, taken on the day of the yellow fever booster vaccination. Receptor source: a man aged 25 to 40 who received the YFV17D yellow fever vaccine.

The chain employs TRBV24-1 and TRBJ2-3; 8 bases agree with TRBD2. From germline, CDR1 is KGHDR and CDR2 SFDVKD. J lost 2 bases, V lost 2 bases, and 5 bases had no gene match. This CDR3 is built from 16 residues. The chain's CDR3 is CATSDSLREDTDTQYF. Here the CDR3 DNA reads TGTGCCACCAGTGATTCTTTGCGGGAGGACACAGATACGCAGTATTTT.

This clonotype was picked up a small number of times. Here the CDR3 DNA reads TGCAGTGCTAGAGCCCTCCCCGAAGGCAAAAACATTCAGTACTTC. Protein: CSARALPEGKNIQYF. V and J are TRBV20-1 and TRBJ2-4; D uncertain. The CDR3 has 15 amino acids. Germline V gene lookup returns CDR1 DFQATT and CDR2 SNEGSKA (reference sequence). V was clipped by 1 base and J by 3 bases, with 13 bases between them.